This T cell receptor (beta chain) was obtained from a study of blood T cell repertoires in COVID-19. For the study at large: The United States, Italy and Spain supplied acute and convalescent COVID-19 samples. T cells, B-cell-depleted T cells, or PBMCs provided the cDNA or gDNA that served as material.

Under the authors' procedure: Estimation of nucleated cell counts relied on the amplification of reference gene primers. Produced via immunoSEQ multiplex PCR; TCRdb's table is partial and in-frame only. That table is the source of V, J and clone size, and D and trimming were worked out from the DNA. The sample consists of about 230,000 clones, approximately 83% of them appearing once. CDR1 SGDLS and CDR2 YYNGEE come from the germline V gene. The V gene lost 0 bases and the J gene lost 8 bases, with 14 bases spanning the gap. This CDR3 is 14 amino acids long. Sequenced sample: peripheral blood. The origin of this receptor is a man aged 45-65 years with active or convalescent COVID-19. The chain is built from TRBV9 and TRBJ1-2, with a tentative D call TRBD1 (6 bases). The CDR3 DNA reads as TGTGCCAGCAGCGTAGGGCAGGGGTCGTACGGCTACACCTTC. Translated, it gives CASSVGQGSYGYTF. Drawing the rest from reference TRBV9 and TRBJ1-2, the complete variable domain is DSGVTQTPKHLITATGQRVTLRCSPRSGDLSVYWYQQSLDQGLQFLIQYYNGEERAKGNILERFSAQQFPDLHSELNLSSLELGDSALYFCASSVGQGSYGYTFGSGTRLTVV.